This T cell receptor beta chain was retrieved from a study of siplizumab effects on memory and regulatory T cells. Whole-study findings and limits: Researchers could map only a minor fraction of alloreactive clones to unstimulated subsets.

The CDR3 consists of 12 residues. V was pared by 4 bases and J by 4 bases, with 5 bases between. CDR1 SGHNT and CDR2 YYREEE come from the germline V gene (reference sequence). Unstimulated naive, memory, effector memory and TEMRA subsets from a few donor pairs underwent sequencing. Sequenced by immunoSEQ multiplex PCR; TCRdb stores in-frame clones only, minus some. The table shows 55,000 to 80,000 clones, with 70% to 80% occurring only once. Comments on this clone: Its antigen is unidentified.

This clonotype was sampled from a human donor in good health. The sequenced sample was memory CD4+ T cells sorted from blood. This chain connects TRBV5-4 to TRBJ2-2; D not resolved. CDR3: CASSATTGELFF. For the CDR3, the DNA is TGTGCCAGCAGCGCTACCACCGGGGAGCTGTTTTTT.